This is a list of T cell receptor beta chains from one sample in a study of blood T cell repertoires in COVID-19. Clones were read by immunoSEQ multiplex PCR, and TCRdb kept only the in-frame ones, dropping some. The table includes over 100,000 clones, roughly 80% detected once. The specimen was peripheral blood. These receptors were collected from a man aged 55 to 70 with acute or convalescent COVID-19. CDR3s leave out the opening cysteine and the closing phenylalanine or tryptophan. Each record gives: J gene, V gene, CDR3 protein.

TRBJ2-5,TRBV27,ASTKDRAQETQY
TRBJ1-2,TRBV5-1,ASTPGDRGLGYT
TRBJ1-5,TRBV5-1,ASSSGPTGGSQPQH
TRBJ2-5,TRBV29-1,SVTWTVQETQY
TRBJ1-2,TRBV5-8,ASTQVLHHGRNGYT
TRBJ2-7,TRBV6-2/TRBV6-3,ASSYSTVDNSYEQY
TRBJ2-1,TRBV18,ASWATSSYNEQF
TRBJ2-5,TRBV10-3,AIRKRDRVKETQY
TRBJ1-4,TRBV24-1,ATSTGGVPNEKLF
TRBJ1-6,TRBV2,ASSGQGMGSPLH
TRBJ2-2,TRBV7-2,ASSFDFYGGTGELF
TRBJ1-1,TRBV6-5,ASSYSGGVDTEAF
TRBJ2-3,TRBV10-3,ATAGGPGTDTQY
TRBJ1-5,TRBV28,ASSRPNRVGANQPQH
TRBJ2-1,TRBV5-1,ASSVLGLEYNEQF
TRBJ2-1,TRBV5-1,ASSFRMSEPSYNEQF
TRBJ2-1,TRBV6-5,ASSTGTGFYNEQF
TRBJ2-5,TRBV3-1/TRBV3-2,ASSYTRQEEETQY
TRBJ1-1,TRBV18,ASSPSGTVAGTEAF
TRBJ2-7,TRBV7-9,ASRLGTGGGKY
TRBJ2-7,TRBV11-1,ASSFPSGGVYEQY